This TCR beta chain was recovered during a study of control samples from healthy donors and cancer patients. TCRdb's table, derived via immunoSEQ multiplex PCR, lists solely in-frame clones and lacks some. The sample yields around 33,000 clones, about 85% seen once. This clone appeared a few times. V was shortened by 5 bases and J by 6 bases, with 14 bases between the two germline ends. Germline CDR1 is MDHEN and CDR2 is SYDVKM. This CDR3 is built from 13 residues. This rearrangement joins TRBV28 to TRBJ2-7; D gene unclear. This TCR was recovered from a middle-aged woman with lung cancer. Specimen: PBMCs. CDR3 in amino acids: CASSPPSRPEQYF. The DNA for the CDR3 is TGTGCCAGCAGTCCCCCGAGTCGTCCCGAGCAGTACTTC.